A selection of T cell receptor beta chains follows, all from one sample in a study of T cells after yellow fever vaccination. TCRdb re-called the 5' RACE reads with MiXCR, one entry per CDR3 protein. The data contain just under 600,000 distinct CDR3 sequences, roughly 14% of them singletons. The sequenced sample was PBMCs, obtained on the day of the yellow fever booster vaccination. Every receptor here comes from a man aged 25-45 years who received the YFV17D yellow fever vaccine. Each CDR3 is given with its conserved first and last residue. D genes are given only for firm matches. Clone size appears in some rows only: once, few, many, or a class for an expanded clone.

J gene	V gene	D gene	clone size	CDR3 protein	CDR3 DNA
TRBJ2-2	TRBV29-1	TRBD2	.	CSGGGAGELFF	TGCAGCGGGGGGGGGGCCGGGGAGCTGTTTTTT
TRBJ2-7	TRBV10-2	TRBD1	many	CASQLFGTGGYEQYF	TGCGCCAGCCAGTTGTTCGGGACAGGGGGATACGAGCAGTACTTC
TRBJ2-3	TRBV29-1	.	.	CSVAGSHTDTQYF	TGCAGCGTTGCGGGGTCCCACACGGATACGCAGTATTTT
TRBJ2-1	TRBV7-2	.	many	CASSFGHYNEQFF	TGTGCCAGCAGCTTCGGACACTACAATGAGCAGTTCTTC
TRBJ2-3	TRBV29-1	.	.	CSVEGGRAFSTDTQYF	TGCAGCGTTGAGGGGGGTAGGGCATTTAGCACAGATACGCAGTATTTT
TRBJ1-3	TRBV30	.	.	CAWSISSGNTIYF	TGTGCCTGGAGTATCAGCTCTGGAAACACCATATATTTT
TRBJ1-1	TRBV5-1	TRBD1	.	CASSFEGQGIDEAFF	TGCGCCAGCAGCTTCGAAGGACAGGGGATCGATGAAGCTTTCTTT
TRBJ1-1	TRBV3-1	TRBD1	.	CASSQARTGGTEAFF	TGTGCCAGCAGCCAAGCCCGGACAGGGGGGACTGAAGCTTTCTTT
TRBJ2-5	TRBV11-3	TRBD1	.	CASSYGQESGETQYF	TGTGCCAGCAGCTACGGACAGGAATCCGGTGAGACCCAGTACTTC
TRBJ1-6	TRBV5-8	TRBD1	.	CASSDRGNSPLHF	TGTGCCAGCAGCGACAGGGGTAATTCACCCCTCCACTTT
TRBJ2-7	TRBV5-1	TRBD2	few	CASSSGGEERIKQYF	TGCGCCAGCAGCTCCGGGGGGGAGGAGCGGATTAAGCAGTACTTC
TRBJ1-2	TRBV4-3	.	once	CASSPRDGSNYGYTF	TGCGCCAGCAGCCCTCGGGACGGATCTAACTATGGCTACACCTTC
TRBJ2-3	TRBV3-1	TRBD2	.	CASKGLAGGADTQYF	TGTGCCAGCAAGGGGCTAGCGGGAGGGGCCGATACGCAGTATTTT
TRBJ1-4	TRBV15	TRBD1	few	CATSLGQDEKLFF	TGTGCCACCAGCCTCGGACAGGACGAAAAACTGTTTTTT
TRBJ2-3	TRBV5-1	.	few	CASSLDFSGFTDTQYF	TGCGCCAGCAGCTTGGATTTTTCGGGGTTCACAGATACGCAGTATTTT
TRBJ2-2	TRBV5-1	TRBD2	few	CASSLIAGAELFF	TGCGCCAGCAGCCTTATAGCGGGAGCGGAGCTGTTTTTT
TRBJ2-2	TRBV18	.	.	CASSPGIGELFF	TGTGCCAGCTCACCGGGGATAGGGGAGCTGTTTTTT
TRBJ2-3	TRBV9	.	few	CASSVDSAGHTDTQYF	TGTGCCAGCAGCGTAGACTCGGCCGGACACACAGATACGCAGTATTTT
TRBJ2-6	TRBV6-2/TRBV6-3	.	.	CASSRVRAGANVLTF	TGTGCCAGCAGTCGAGTTAGGGCTGGGGCCAACGTCCTGACTTTC
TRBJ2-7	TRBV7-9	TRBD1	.	CASSLDRGEEQYF	TGTGCCAGCAGCCTAGACAGGGGGGAAGAGCAGTACTTC